The entry below describes one T cell receptor beta chain. Its antigen is currently unknown. The CDR3 covers 14 residues. Trimming removed 6 bases from V and 4 bases from J; junction bases left unmatched: 6. Germline V gene lookup returns CDR1 MDHEN and CDR2 SYDVKM. These data are taken from a study of shared clonotypes between healthy human individuals. The CD4+ fraction was divided into a CD45RA+ naive subset and a CD45RA-negative memory subset. Study conclusions and caveats: Sampling was confined to blood; repertoires within tissues likely differ. Measured sharing among donors was expected to vary with sequencing depth. Memory subsets generally showed smaller estimated richness than naive subsets did.

Measured with immunoSEQ multiplex PCR; TCRdb has only the in-frame clones, and not every one. Here the sample spans 650,000 to 800,000 clones, roughly 72% being singletons. This TCR came from a woman in her 30s in good health. The V call is TRBV28, the J call TRBJ2-3; 8 nucleotides line up with TRBD2. Sequencing was performed on memory CD4+ T cells sorted from blood. Subset noted: CD45RA-negative fraction. This chain's CDR3 is CASRQAGEADTQYF. The CDR3 coding sequence is TGTGCCAGCAGGCAAGCGGGAGAGGCAGATACGCAGTATTTT.